Following are 30 T cell receptor beta chains from one sample sequenced in a study of cytomegalovirus exposure and HLA in healthy donors. Primers for the PCR totalled 60 Vbeta and 13 Jbeta. Repertoires were generated with immunoSEQ multiplex PCR, while TCRdb's copy carries only in-frame clones and drops some. Here the sample spans 200,000 to 250,000 clones, around 88% being singletons. Sample: PBMCs. These TCRs come from a woman aged 18-29 years in good health and CMV-seronegative.

The chain carries TRBV9 and TRBJ2-7, with 8 bases fitting TRBD1. CDR1 is SGDLS and CDR2 is YYNGEE in the germline V gene. Trimming at V came to 5 bases and at J to 2 bases, leaving 9 bases not matched to a gene. This CDR3 is 15 amino acids long. The CDR3 loop reads CASSRTTGEPYEQYF. CDR3 DNA sequence: TGTGCCAGCAGTCGAACGACAGGGGAGCCCTACGAGCAGTACTTC. Together with reference TRBV9 and TRBJ2-7, the CDR3 gives the full variable domain: DSGVTQTPKHLITATGQRVTLRCSPRSGDLSVYWYQQSLDQGLQFLIQYYNGEERAKGNILERFSAQQFPDLHSELNLSSLELGDSALYFCASSRTTGEPYEQYFGPGTRLTVT.

This clone occurred once. The chain links TRBV7-9 to TRBJ2-7; D not resolved. Per the germline V gene, CDR1 is SEHNR and CDR2 is FQNEAQ (reference sequence). V gave up 11 bases and J gave up 3 bases, with 8 bases separating them. The CDR3 covers 10 residues. CDR3 sequence reads: CASVLYEQYF. The DNA for the CDR3 is TGTGCCTCCGTCCTCTACGAGCAGTACTTC.

The chain uses TRBV5-5 and TRBJ2-3; unclear D gene. With 1 base removed from V and 6 bases from J, the gap between germline ends came to 3 bases. CDR3 length: 11 residues. Looked up from germline, CDR1 is SGHKS and CDR2 is YYEKEE (reference sequence). The CDR3 is CASSLLDTQYF. The CDR3 nucleotides are TGTGCCAGCAGCTTGCTGGATACGCAGTATTTT.

This clone was recorded once. The V and J genes are TRBV14 and TRBJ2-7; D possibly corresponds to TRBD2 (6 bases). This CDR3 is built from 15 residues. The V and J ends lost 2 bases and 2 bases respectively, with 13 bases between them. Germline V lookup: CDR1 SGHDN, CDR2 FVKESK. CDR3 DNA: TGTGCCAGCAGCCAACTTAGCGGCTTGGCCTACGAGCAGTACTTC. Amino acid sequence: CASSQLSGLAYEQYF.

The chain couples TRBV11-2 to TRBJ2-5; D not resolved. The CDR3 is 13 residues long. CDR1 is SGHAT and CDR2 is FQNNGV in the germline V gene. The V end lost 0 bases, the J end lost 5 bases, and 7 bases lay between the germline ends. The CDR3 DNA reads TGTGCCAGCAGCTTAGAAAGACTTGAGACCCAGTACTTC. Its protein product is CASSLERLETQYF.

J is TRBJ2-4 and V is TRBV5-1, with 9 bases lining up with TRBD1. This CDR3 has 19 amino acids. CDR1 and CDR2 (germline): SGHRS, YFSETQ. V was clipped by 3 bases and J by 0 bases; unmatched bases: 13. The CDR3 protein is CASSWFAGTGSLAKNIQYF. The CDR3 region has the DNA TGCGCCAGCAGCTGGTTCGCCGGGACAGGGAGTTTAGCCAAAAACATTCAGTACTTC.

This chain uses TRBV10-1 with TRBJ2-3; 12 nucleotides align to TRBD2. V dropped 3 bases and J dropped 6; count of bases not matched to a gene: 4. The CDR3 has 15 residues. Germline lookup yields CDR1 WNHNN and CDR2 SYGVQD (reference sequence). CDR3 in DNA: TGCGCCAGCAGTGATCTAGCGGGAGGGGCTGATACGCAGTATTTT. Translation: CASSDLAGGADTQYF.

V and J are TRBV7-6 and TRBJ1-4; D may be TRBD1 (5 bases). The V end was cut by 1 base, the J end by 0 bases, with 21 bases between. Germline V CDR1 and CDR2: SGHVS, FNYEAQ. The CDR3 covers 20 residues. CDR3 loop: CASSLVGGAANSATNEKLFF. CDR3 coding DNA: TGTGCCAGCAGCTTAGTAGGTGGGGCAGCTAATTCTGCAACTAATGAAAAACTGTTTTTT.

The chain couples TRBV9 to TRBJ1-3, with D possibly being TRBD1 (5 bases). Germline lookup yields CDR1 SGDLS and CDR2 YYNGEE. The V end lost 4 bases, the J end lost 4 bases, and 12 bases lay between the germline ends. The CDR3 is 14 residues long. CDR3 bases: TGTGCCAGCAGCCCCCAGACAGCGGGAAACACCATATATTTT. Amino acids: CASSPQTAGNTIYF. Full variable domain (outside the CDR3, taken from reference TRBV9 and TRBJ1-3): DSGVTQTPKHLITATGQRVTLRCSPRSGDLSVYWYQQSLDQGLQFLIQYYNGEERAKGNILERFSAQQFPDLHSELNLSSLELGDSALYFCASSPQTAGNTIYFGEGSWLTVV.

This clone was picked up one time. This rearrangement joins TRBV5-5 to TRBJ1-2, with D unresolved. V was shortened by 4 bases and J by 3 bases, with 16 bases between the two germline ends. Germline assignment: CDR1 SGHKS and CDR2 YYEKEE (reference sequence). The CDR3 runs to 15 residues. The CDR3 reads CASSPGPQLDYGYTF. Written as DNA, the CDR3 is TGTGCCAGCAGCCCCGGCCCACAGTTAGACTATGGCTACACCTTC.

V and J are TRBV5-1 and TRBJ1-3, with D maybe TRBD1 (6 bases). From germline, CDR1 is SGHRS and CDR2 YFSETQ. Trimming removed 4 bases at V and 7 bases at J, with 21 bases between. CDR3 length: 16 amino acids. CDR3 in amino acids: CASSPGQPKFGNTIYF. The CDR3, as DNA: TGCGCCAGCAGCCCCGGACAGCCAAAGTTCGGGAACACCATATATTTT.

The chain combines TRBV4-2 with TRBJ2-7; the D is unclear. Germline V gene sequence: CDR1 LGHNA, CDR2 YNFKEQ. V was clipped by 0 bases and J by 5 bases, with 11 bases between them. The CDR3 extends over 14 amino acids. The CDR3 DNA is TGTGCCAGCAGCCAAGACGCCCTCAGGAACGAGCAGTACTTC. As protein: CASSQDALRNEQYF.

This chain uses TRBV9 with TRBJ2-3; D possibly corresponds to TRBD2 (5 bases). The germline CDR1 and CDR2 sequences are SGDLS and YYNGEE. The CDR3 sequence is 15 residues long. Between the trimmed V and J ends, which lost 0 bases and 5 bases, there was a span of 13 bases. The CDR3 nucleotides are TGTGCCAGCAGCGTAGACGTGGAGGCAGAAGATACGCAGTATTTT. As protein: CASSVDVEAEDTQYF.

The genes are TRBV18 and TRBJ2-7; maybe TRBD1 (6 bases). Germline V CDR1 and CDR2: KGHSH, LQKENI. There are 13 residues in the CDR3. V dropped 3 bases and J dropped 3 bases, with 9 bases sitting between them. The CDR3, as DNA: TGTGCCAGCTCACCCCGACAGGACTACGAGCAGTACTTC. As protein: CASSPRQDYEQYF.

This clone has just a few counts. The chain couples TRBV30 to TRBJ2-1; possibly TRBD2 for D (6 bases). Trimming removed 7 bases at V and 6 bases at J, with 28 bases between. Germline CDR1 is GTSNPN and CDR2 is SVGIG (reference sequence). This CDR3 comprises 17 residues. The CDR3 DNA sequence: TGTGCCTCCCTTATTAATGGCGGGGCTAACAGGCGCAATGAGCAGTTCTTC. It is translated as CASLINGGANRRNEQFF.

This chain joins TRBV19 and TRBJ1-1; a weak D match, TRBD1 (5 bases). Germline V gene lookup returns CDR1 LNHDA and CDR2 SQIVND (reference sequence). CDR3 length: 14 amino acids. The germline V and J ends were trimmed by 6 bases and 4 bases, with 15 bases remaining between them. This CDR3 reads CASREGIGGTEAFF. The CDR3, as DNA: TGTGCCAGTAGGGAGGGAATCGGGGGCACTGAAGCTTTCTTT.

The V call is TRBV7-9, the J call TRBJ2-1; D might be TRBD1 (6 bases). V shed 5 bases and J shed 4 bases, with 9 bases lying between them. The CDR3 is made up of 13 amino acids. Germline CDR1 is SEHNR and CDR2 is FQNEAQ (reference sequence). Here the CDR3 DNA reads TGTGCCAGCAGCCTAACAGGGTACAATGAGCAGTTCTTC. Translated: CASSLTGYNEQFF.

J is TRBJ2-3 and V is TRBV5-1; 10 bases line up with TRBD2. The CDR3 extends over 16 amino acids. V gave up 4 bases and J gave up 2 bases; unmatched junction bases: 7. The germline CDR1 and CDR2 sequences are SGHRS and YFSETQ. This chain's CDR3 is CASSAGTSAYTDTQYF. The DNA for the CDR3 is TGCGCCAGCAGCGCCGGGACTAGCGCTTACACAGATACGCAGTATTTT.

This CDR3 reads CASSLVGTHTYEQYF. The CDR3 DNA reads as TGTGCCAGCAGTTTAGTCGGGACTCATACCTACGAGCAGTACTTC. The rearrangement links TRBV27 to TRBJ2-7, with D possibly matching TRBD2 (6 bases). Per the germline V gene, CDR1 is MNHEY and CDR2 is SMNVEV (reference sequence). V lost 2 bases and J lost 2, with 13 bases in between. The CDR3 contains 15 residues.

This clone was counted a single time. The chain has TRBV7-6 and TRBJ1-2; the match to TRBD1 covers 7 bases. Germline V CDR1 and CDR2: SGHVS, FNYEAQ. The junction had 6 bases not matched to a gene; V was cut back by 1 base and J by 10 bases. The CDR3 has 13 residues. The CDR3 is CASSLGQGRAYTF. In DNA form, the CDR3 reads TGTGCCAGCAGCTTAGGACAGGGTAGAGCCTACACCTTC.

The V gene is TRBV6-6, the J gene TRBJ2-2; perhaps TRBD1 as D (6 bases). CDR3 length: 15 amino acids. Per the germline V gene, CDR1 is MNHNY and CDR2 is SVGAGI (reference sequence). V lost 2 bases and J lost 6, with 13 bases in between. This CDR3 is CASSYHRERAGELFF. The CDR3 DNA is TGTGCCAGCAGTTACCACAGGGAAAGGGCCGGGGAGCTGTTTTTT.

The chain employs TRBV5-4 and TRBJ2-3; 10 bases match TRBD2. The V gene end was trimmed by 4 bases and the J gene end by 7 bases; junction bases not matched to a gene: 12. Germline CDR1 is SGHNT and CDR2 is YYREEE (reference sequence). The CDR3 is made up of 16 amino acids. The chain's CDR3 is CASSQDPSGSGNTQYF. CDR3 DNA sequence: TGTGCCAGCAGCCAAGATCCTAGCGGGAGTGGGAATACGCAGTATTTT.

The J gene is TRBJ2-7, the V gene TRBV5-1, with 8 bases fitting TRBD1. The V segment lost 2 bases and the J segment 0 bases; nucleotides outside the gene matches: 4. Germline V gives CDR1 SGHRS, CDR2 YFSETQ. The CDR3 is 15 residues long. The CDR3 nucleotides read TGCGCCAGCAGCTTCGGACAGGGAAGCTCCTACGAGCAGTACTTC. Its translation is CASSFGQGSSYEQYF. The variable domain in full, with the rest retrieved from reference TRBV5-1 and TRBJ2-7, is KAGVTQTPRYLIKTRGQQVTLSCSPISGHRSVSWYQQTPGQGLQFLFEYFSETQRNKGNFPGRFSGRQFSNSRSEMNVSTLELGDSALYLCASSFGQGSSYEQYFGPGTRLTVT.

By frequency in the sample, this clone is medium-sized. The chain recombines TRBV7-8 with TRBJ2-6, with D possibly matching TRBD1 (6 bases). This CDR3 spans 15 amino acids. V shed 5 bases and J shed 0 bases, with 8 bases lying between them. Germline V lookup: CDR1 SGHVS, CDR2 FQNEAQ. The CDR3, as DNA: TGTGCCAGCAGCCCAGGGGTCTCTGGGGCCAACGTCCTGACTTTC. This encodes CASSPGVSGANVLTF.

CDR3 region: CASSIGGPQHF. The CDR3 region has the DNA TGTGCCAGTAGTATTGGAGGGCCCCAGCATTTT. The gene calls are TRBV19 and TRBJ1-5; D unresolved. CDR1 is LNHDA and CDR2 is SQIVND in the germline V gene (reference sequence). CDR3 length: 11 residues. Trimming took 3 bases from V and 9 from J, leaving 6 bases between them.

The chain couples TRBV10-3 to TRBJ1-5; weak D call: TRBD1 (5 bases). Trimming pared 8 bases from V and 5 bases from J, leaving 13 bases between. Looked up from germline, CDR1 is ENHRY and CDR2 is SYGVKD. CDR3 length equals 13 residues. CDR3 nucleotides: TGTGCCATCGGACCGGGGGGGGATCAGCCCCAGCATTTT. Amino acid sequence: CAIGPGGDQPQHF.

This chain links TRBV5-1 with TRBJ2-5; D uncertain. The J call may be in error: the DNA end matches TRBJ2-7 better. The CDR3 extends over 14 amino acids. Germline CDR1 is SGHRS and CDR2 is YFSETQ. The CDR3 DNA reads as TGCGCCAGCAGCTTCGTCTCGAGCTCCTACGAGCAGTACTTC. It is translated as CASSFVSSSYEQYF.

The gene calls are TRBV18 and TRBJ2-7; the D is unclear. From germline, CDR1 is KGHSH and CDR2 LQKENI. The CDR3 runs 14 residues. With 4 bases removed from V and 5 bases from J, the gap between germline ends came to 15 bases. CDR3 nucleotides: TGTGCCAGCTCACTTACGCCTCGGGTGCACGAGCAGTACTTC. Translation: CASSLTPRVHEQYF.

This chain connects TRBV19 to TRBJ2-7; 9 positions match TRBD2. The CDR3 totals 14 residues. V was clipped by 5 bases and J by 3 bases; unmatched bases: 5. Germline V CDR1 and CDR2: LNHDA, SQIVND (reference sequence). CDR3 DNA: TGTGCCAGTAGTGTCCGACTAGCGGACTACGAGCAGTACTTC. Amino acid sequence: CASSVRLADYEQYF.

The rearrangement links TRBV19 to TRBJ1-4; weak D call: TRBD1 (5 bases). V gave up 7 bases and J gave up 4 bases, with 13 bases separating them. Germline V gives CDR1 LNHDA, CDR2 SQIVND (reference sequence). CDR3 size: 14 residues. The CDR3 DNA follows: TGTGCCAGTAATGACGGGGGGAGTAATGAAAAACTGTTTTTT. Its protein is CASNDGGSNEKLFF.